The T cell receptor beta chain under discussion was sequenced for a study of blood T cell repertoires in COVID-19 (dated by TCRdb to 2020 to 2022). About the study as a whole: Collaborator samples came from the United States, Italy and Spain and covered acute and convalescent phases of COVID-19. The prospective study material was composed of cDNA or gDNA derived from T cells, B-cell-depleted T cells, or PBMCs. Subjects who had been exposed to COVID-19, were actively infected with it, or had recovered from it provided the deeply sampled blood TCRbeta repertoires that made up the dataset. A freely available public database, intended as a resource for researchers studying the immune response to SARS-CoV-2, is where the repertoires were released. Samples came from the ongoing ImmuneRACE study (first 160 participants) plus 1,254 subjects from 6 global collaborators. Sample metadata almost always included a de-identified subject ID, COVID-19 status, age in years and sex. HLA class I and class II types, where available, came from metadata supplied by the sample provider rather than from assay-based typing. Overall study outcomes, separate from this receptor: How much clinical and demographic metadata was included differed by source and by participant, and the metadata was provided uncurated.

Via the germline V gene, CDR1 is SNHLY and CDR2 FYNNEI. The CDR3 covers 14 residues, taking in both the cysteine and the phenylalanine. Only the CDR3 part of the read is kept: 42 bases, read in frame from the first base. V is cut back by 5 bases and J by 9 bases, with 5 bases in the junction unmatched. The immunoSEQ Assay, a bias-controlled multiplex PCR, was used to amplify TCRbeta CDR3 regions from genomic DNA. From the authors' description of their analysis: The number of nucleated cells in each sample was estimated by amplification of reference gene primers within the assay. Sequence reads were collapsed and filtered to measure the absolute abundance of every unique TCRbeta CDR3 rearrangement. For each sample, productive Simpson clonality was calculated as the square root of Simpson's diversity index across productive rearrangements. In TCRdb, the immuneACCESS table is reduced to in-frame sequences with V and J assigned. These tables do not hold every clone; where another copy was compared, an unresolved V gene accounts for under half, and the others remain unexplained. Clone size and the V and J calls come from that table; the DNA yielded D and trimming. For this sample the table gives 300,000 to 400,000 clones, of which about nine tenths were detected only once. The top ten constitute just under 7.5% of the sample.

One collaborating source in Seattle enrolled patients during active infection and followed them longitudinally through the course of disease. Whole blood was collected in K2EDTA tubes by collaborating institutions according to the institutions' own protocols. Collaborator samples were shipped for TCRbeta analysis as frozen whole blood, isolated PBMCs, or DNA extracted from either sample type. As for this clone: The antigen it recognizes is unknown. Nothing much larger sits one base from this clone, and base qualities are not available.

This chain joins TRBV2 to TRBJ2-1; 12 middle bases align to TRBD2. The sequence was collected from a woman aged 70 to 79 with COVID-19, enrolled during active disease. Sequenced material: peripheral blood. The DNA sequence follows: TGTGCCAGCAGTCCCAGACTAGCGGGGGTTGAGCAGTTCTTC. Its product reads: CASSPRLAGVEQFF. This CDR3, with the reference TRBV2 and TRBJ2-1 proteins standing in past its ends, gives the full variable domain EPEVTQTPSHQVTQMGQEVILRCVPISNHLYFYWYRQILGQKVEFLVSFYNNEISEKSEIFDDQFSVERPDGSNFTLKIRSTKLEDSAMYFCASSPRLAGVEQFFGPGTRLTVL.